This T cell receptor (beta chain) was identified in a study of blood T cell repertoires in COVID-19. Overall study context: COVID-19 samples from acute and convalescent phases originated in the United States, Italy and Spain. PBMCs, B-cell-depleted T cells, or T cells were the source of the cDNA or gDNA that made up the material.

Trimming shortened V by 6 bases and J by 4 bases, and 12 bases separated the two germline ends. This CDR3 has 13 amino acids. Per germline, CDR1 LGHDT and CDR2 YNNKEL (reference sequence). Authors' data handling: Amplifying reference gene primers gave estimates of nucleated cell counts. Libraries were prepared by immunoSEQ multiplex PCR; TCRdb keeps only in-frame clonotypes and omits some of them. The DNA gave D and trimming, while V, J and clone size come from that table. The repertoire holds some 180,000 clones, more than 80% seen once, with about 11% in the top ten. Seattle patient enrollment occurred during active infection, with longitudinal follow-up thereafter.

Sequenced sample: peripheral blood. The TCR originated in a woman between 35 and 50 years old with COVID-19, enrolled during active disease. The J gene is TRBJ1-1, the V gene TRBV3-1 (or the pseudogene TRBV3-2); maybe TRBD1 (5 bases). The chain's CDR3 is CASSRPGGTEAFF. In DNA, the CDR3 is TGTGCCAGCAGTCGACCGGGGGGCACTGAAGCTTTCTTT.